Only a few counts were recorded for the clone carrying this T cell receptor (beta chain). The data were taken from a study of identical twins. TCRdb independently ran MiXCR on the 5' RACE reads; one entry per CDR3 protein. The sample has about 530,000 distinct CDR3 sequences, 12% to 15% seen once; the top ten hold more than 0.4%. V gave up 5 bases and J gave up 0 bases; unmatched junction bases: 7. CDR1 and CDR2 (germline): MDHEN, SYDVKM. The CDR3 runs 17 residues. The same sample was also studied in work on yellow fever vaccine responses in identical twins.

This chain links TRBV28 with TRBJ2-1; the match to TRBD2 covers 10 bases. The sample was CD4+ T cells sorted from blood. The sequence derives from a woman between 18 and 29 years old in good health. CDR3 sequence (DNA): TGTGCCAGCAGTATACTCGGGACTAGCGACTCCTACAATGAGCAGTTCTTC. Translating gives CASSILGTSDSYNEQFF.